The 13 T cell receptor beta chains in this list originate from one sample, sequenced in a study of HIV-infected children after antiretroviral therapy interruption. RNA-based 3' RACE libraries used unique molecular identifiers. MiXCR was run by TCRdb on the 3' RACE reads, yielding one entry per CDR3 protein. Counted here are 15,000 to 16,000 distinct CDR3 sequences, more than 3% occurring once; the ten biggest clones make up about 5%. Treatment here: PENTA 11 planned treatment interruption arm or continuous ART arm. Here the sequenced sample was CD45RA+ CD4+ T cells from PBMCs, taken from a donor given antiretroviral therapy, either interrupted or continuous. Noted subset: naive CD4+ CD45RA+ CD45RO- T cells. All receptors come from a child aged 2 to 17 with HIV.

The table lists this clonotype with many counts. The rearrangement joins TRBV18 to TRBJ2-7; 9 nucleotides agree with TRBD1. Germline V gene data show CDR1 as KGHSH and CDR2 as LQKENI. V was clipped by 3 bases and J by 5 bases; unmatched bases: 5. The CDR3 runs to 14 residues. The CDR3 loop reads CASSPNRGLHEQYF. CDR3 nucleotides: TGTGCCAGCTCACCTAACAGGGGGCTCCACGAGCAGTACTTC.

This clonotype is medium-sized. The chain is built from TRBV11-1 and TRBJ2-7; TRBD1 aligns across 9 bases. The V and J ends lost 6 bases and 10 bases, in that order; junction bases with no gene match: 7. Germline assignment: CDR1 SGHAT and CDR2 FQDESV (reference sequence). This CDR3 spans 12 amino acids. CDR3 in DNA: TGTGCCAGCAGTTACAGGGGGCCCGAACAGTACTTC. Protein sequence: CASSYRGPEQYF.

This clonotype was observed at least ten times. The chain links TRBV5-5 to TRBJ2-7; TRBD1 matches 8 bases. The CDR3 covers 15 residues. The V gene end was trimmed by 0 bases and the J gene end by 3 bases; junction bases not matched to a gene: 5. Germline loops: CDR1 SGHKS, CDR2 YYEKEE (reference sequence). CDR3 sequence: CASSLAVQGGYEQYF. CDR3 nucleotides: TGTGCCAGCAGCTTGGCTGTACAGGGGGGCTACGAGCAGTACTTC.

This clonotype was found a few times. The J gene is TRBJ2-1, the V gene TRBV11-2; D might be TRBD2 (6 bases). The CDR3 is 15 amino acids. The ends were cut back, 6 bases at V and 3 bases at J, with 15 bases in the middle. CDR1 is SGHAT, CDR2 FQNNGV, per germline. The CDR3 loop reads CASSHRGNVYNEQFF. CDR3 DNA sequence: TGTGCCAGCAGTCATCGGGGGAATGTCTACAATGAGCAGTTCTTC.

This clonotype occurred many times. CDR3 amino acids: CASSLGGNSDYTF. CDR3 DNA: TGTGCCAGCAGTTTAGGGGGGAACTCCGACTACACCTTC. The chain uses TRBV12-3 or TRBV12-4 and TRBJ1-2, with D possibly matching TRBD1 (5 bases). The CDR3 length is 13 residues. V dropped 1 base and J dropped 10 bases, with 13 bases sitting between them.

This clonotype has at least ten counts. The V gene is TRBV25-1, the J gene TRBJ2-1; 7 bases fit TRBD2. The CDR3 runs 11 residues. The V gene end was trimmed by 11 bases and the J gene end by 4 bases; junction bases not matched to a gene: 2. Germline CDR1 is MGHDK and CDR2 is SYGVNS. CDR3 sequence reads: CAGGGYNEQFF. CDR3 sequence (DNA): TGTGCCGGGGGGGGGTACAATGAGCAGTTCTTC.

This clonotype was seen at least ten times. The rearrangement links TRBV20-1 to TRBJ2-5, with D hard to call. The CDR3 extends over 10 amino acids. Germline lookup yields CDR1 DFQATT and CDR2 SNEGSKA (reference sequence). V was pared by 4 bases and J by 3 bases, with 3 bases between. CDR3 nucleotides: TGCAGTGCTATTGAAGAGACCCAGTACTTC. Its protein is CSAIEETQYF.

In its sample, this clonotype was seen many times. The V gene is TRBV29-1, the J gene TRBJ2-7; 9 nucleotides match TRBD1. V shed 5 bases and J 6 bases; nucleotides not matched to a gene: 11. Germline CDR1 SQVTM, CDR2 ANQGSEA. The CDR3 consists of 14 residues. CDR3 DNA: TGCAGCGTTAAAGGGACAGGGAAATTTCCCGAGCAGTACTTC. This encodes CSVKGTGKFPEQYF.

At least ten counts were recorded for this clonotype. The chain recombines TRBV19 with TRBJ1-1, with D tentatively TRBD1 (5 bases). The V end lost 3 bases, the J end lost 0 bases, and 8 bases lay between the germline ends. Germline lookup yields CDR1 LNHDA and CDR2 SQIVND (reference sequence). The CDR3 length is 14 residues. The CDR3 here is CASSMRGMNTEAFF. The CDR3 region has the DNA TGTGCCAGTAGTATGCGGGGGATGAACACTGAAGCTTTCTTT.

This clonotype has a count of ten or more. J is TRBJ2-3 and V is TRBV15; D not certain. The V gene's germline CDR1 is LNHNV and CDR2 YYDKDF (reference sequence). With 0 bases removed from V and 3 bases from J, the gap between germline ends came to 1 base. The CDR3 extends over 12 amino acids. The chain's CDR3 is CATSRETDTQYF. The CDR3 DNA sequence: TGTGCCACCAGCAGAGAAACAGATACGCAGTATTTT.

This clonotype rates as medium-sized. J is TRBJ1-6 and V is TRBV6-5; D is unclear. Germline V CDR1 and CDR2: MNHEY, SVGAGI. The CDR3 totals 14 residues. V gave up 7 bases and J gave up 0 bases, with 7 bases separating them. The chain's CDR3 is CASKGSSYNSPLHF. Here the CDR3 DNA reads TGTGCCAGCAAAGGGAGCTCCTATAATTCACCCCTCCACTTT.

This clonotype was counted ten times or more. The chain joins TRBV5-5 to TRBJ2-7, with D maybe TRBD2 (5 bases). Trimming left V 3 bases short and J 3 bases short, with 10 bases between. The length of the CDR3 is 13 residues. The germline CDR1 and CDR2 sequences are SGHKS and YYEKEE (reference sequence). The CDR3 region has the DNA TGTGCCAGCAGCTCGACCCGGGACTACGAGCAGTACTTC. Protein: CASSSTRDYEQYF.

This clonotype was seen many times. The V call is TRBV18, the J call TRBJ2-7; weak D call: TRBD1 (5 bases). Germline-derived CDR1 and CDR2 are KGHSH and LQKENI. This CDR3 is built from 14 residues. Trimming took off 0 bases at V and 3 bases at J, with 9 bases between the two ends. In DNA form, the CDR3 reads TGTGCCAGCTCACCACCGTCAGGGTACTACGAGCAGTACTTC. Its protein product is CASSPPSGYYEQYF. Complete variable domain (other parts from reference TRBV18 and TRBJ2-7): NAGVMQNPRHLVRRRGQEARLRCSPMKGHSHVYWYRQLPEEGLKFMVYLQKENIIDESGMPKERFSAEFPKEGPSILRIQQVVRGDSAAYFCASSPPSGYYEQYFGPGTRLTVT.